One and the same sample provided the 7 T cell receptor beta chains below, sequenced in a study of blood T cell repertoires in COVID-19. Data came from immunoSEQ multiplex PCR; TCRdb stores just in-frame clones and leaves some out. The table lists about 310,000 clones, about nine tenths of them singletons. The source material was peripheral blood. These receptor sequences come from a man aged 50-59 years with active or convalescent COVID-19.

The rearrangement uses TRBV7-6 and TRBJ2-2, with D possibly matching TRBD1 (6 bases). Germline V gene data show CDR1 as SGHVS and CDR2 as FNYEAQ. The CDR3 sequence is 14 residues long. V lost 1 base, J lost 6 bases, and 9 bases lay in between. The CDR3 DNA sequence: TGTGCCAGCAGCTTAGGGGGGCCCTCCGGGGAGCTGTTTTTT. Residues: CASSLGGPSGELFF.

This chain connects TRBV9 to TRBJ2-2; TRBD1 aligns across 8 bases. From germline, CDR1 is SGDLS and CDR2 YYNGEE. The CDR3 sequence is 16 residues long. V shed 1 base and J 1 base; nucleotides not matched to a gene: 3. The CDR3 loop is CASSVMGTGNTGELFF. In nucleotides, the CDR3 is TGTGCCAGCAGCGTAATGGGGACAGGGAACACCGGGGAGCTGTTTTTT.

This chain links TRBV24-1 with TRBJ2-6; D perhaps matches TRBD1 (5 bases). Looked up from germline, CDR1 is KGHDR and CDR2 is SFDVKD. CDR3 length: 16 amino acids. V lost 4 bases to trimming and J lost 3 bases, with 12 bases between them. The CDR3 region is CATSDSQGIGANVLTF. DNA for the CDR3: TGTGCCACCAGTGACTCCCAGGGAATTGGGGCCAACGTCCTGACTTTC.

V is TRBV5-1 and J is TRBJ1-2; D gene ambiguous. The CDR3 is made up of 16 amino acids. V gave up 4 bases and J gave up 5 bases, with 21 bases separating them. Germline V gives CDR1 SGHRS, CDR2 YFSETQ. The CDR3 here is CASSPSAPGAGYGYTF. CDR3 DNA sequence: TGCGCCAGCAGCCCCTCTGCGCCGGGAGCTGGGTATGGCTACACCTTC.

This chain joins TRBV28 and TRBJ2-5; a weak D match, TRBD1 (5 bases). Trimming shortened V by 5 bases and J by 2 bases, and 18 bases separated the two germline ends. Germline V gene sequence: CDR1 MDHEN, CDR2 SYDVKM. The CDR3 is made up of 16 amino acids. DNA of the CDR3: TGTGCCAGCAGTGGTGCGGCGCAGGGCTTTCAAGAGACCCAGTACTTC. It yields the protein CASSGAAQGFQETQYF.

V and J are TRBV6-5 and TRBJ1-1; 9 bases align to TRBD1. The V gene end was trimmed by 2 bases and the J gene end by 5 bases; junction bases not matched to a gene: 9. Germline values: CDR1 MNHEY, CDR2 SVGAGI. CDR3 length: 16 residues. Here the CDR3 reads CASSYIAGQGLTEAFF. In nucleotides, the CDR3 is TGTGCCAGCAGTTACATCGCGGGACAGGGTTTGACTGAAGCTTTCTTT.

The chain carries TRBV24-1 and TRBJ1-5; D unresolved. This CDR3 is 15 amino acids long. Germline V CDR1 and CDR2: KGHDR, SFDVKD. Trimming left V 6 bases short and J 2 bases short, with 13 bases between. The CDR3 region is CATSTRGEGNQPQHF. The CDR3 DNA reads TGTGCCACCAGTACCCGGGGTGAAGGCAATCAGCCCCAGCATTTT.